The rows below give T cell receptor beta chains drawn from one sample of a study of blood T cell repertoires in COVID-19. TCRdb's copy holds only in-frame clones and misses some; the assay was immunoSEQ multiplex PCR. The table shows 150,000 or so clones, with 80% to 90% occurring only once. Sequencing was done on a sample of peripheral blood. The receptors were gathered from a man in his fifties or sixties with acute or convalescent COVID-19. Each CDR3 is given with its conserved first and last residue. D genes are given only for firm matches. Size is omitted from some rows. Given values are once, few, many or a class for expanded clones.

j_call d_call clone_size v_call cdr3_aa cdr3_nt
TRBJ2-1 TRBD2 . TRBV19 CASSKVAGVNEQFF TGTGCCAGTAGTAAGGTAGCGGGAGTTAATGAGCAGTTCTTC
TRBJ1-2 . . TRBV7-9 CASTVGPYYGYTF TGTGCCAGCACTGTGGGCCCCTACTATGGCTACACCTTC
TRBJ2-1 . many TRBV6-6 CAAWDTYTEQFF TGTGCCGCTTGGGACACGTATACTGAGCAGTTCTTC
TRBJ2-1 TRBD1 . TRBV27 CASSFGQGRPYNEQFF TGTGCCAGCAGTTTTGGACAGGGTCGTCCCTACAATGAGCAGTTCTTC
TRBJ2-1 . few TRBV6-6 CASSYSNPVYNEQFF TGTGCCAGCAGTTACTCGAACCCAGTCTACAATGAGCAGTTCTTC
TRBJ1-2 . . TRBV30 CAWSLDRWGYTF TGTGCCTGGAGTCTTGACAGATGGGGCTACACCTTC
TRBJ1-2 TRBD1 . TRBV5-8 CASSRTGYGYTF TGTGCCAGCAGCCGGACAGGGTATGGCTACACCTTC
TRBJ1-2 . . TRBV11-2 CASSDRRVGYTF TGTGCCAGCAGCGACAGGCGGGTTGGCTACACCTTC
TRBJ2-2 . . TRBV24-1 CATSSAGRGANTGELFF TGTGCCACCAGTTCAGCTGGGCGTGGCGCGAACACCGGGGAGCTGTTTTTT
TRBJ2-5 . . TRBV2 CASSEDRGGQETQYF TGTGCCAGCAGTGAAGACAGGGGGGGGCAAGAGACCCAGTACTTC
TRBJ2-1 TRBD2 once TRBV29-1 CSARLAGGRRAYNEQFF TGCAGCGCCAGACTAGCGGGAGGGCGTAGAGCATACAATGAGCAGTTCTTC
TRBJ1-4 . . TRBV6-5 CASSPGGATNEKLFF TGTGCCAGCAGTCCCGGAGGCGCAACTAATGAAAAACTGTTTTTT
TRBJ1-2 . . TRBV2 CASTSERGGYGYTF TGTGCCAGCACTTCGGAAAGGGGTGGCTATGGCTACACCTTC